A single T cell receptor (beta chain) is shown here with its context. The specificity of this receptor is unknown. Base qualities are not recorded, but no much larger clone differs from it by a single base. Per the germline V gene, SGHRS is the CDR1 and YFSETQ is the CDR2. Deletion took 6 bases off V and 14 bases off J, with a span of 21 bases between the germline ends. The CDR3 goes from the cysteine to the phenylalanine over 14 residues. The sequence is cut down to CDR3 DNA, 42 bases in frame from base 1. Interpreted using the paper, the time point label stands for: baseline before first vaccination. Vaccinee samples came from UK trials COV001 and COV002, including a single-blind randomized controlled phase 2/3 trial of AZD1222 (ChAdOx1 nCoV-19) in healthy adults. Trial participant PBMC samples were collected at day 0 and day 28 after the second dose for TCRbeta chain sequencing. This sample is drawn from a study of T cell responses to AZD1222 COVID-19 vaccine (dated by TCRdb to 2020 to 2023). Some background on the complete study: AZD1222 recipients whose second dose came at about 4 weeks and those whose second dose came at about 12 weeks were combined into one group, since spike-specific TCR depth and breadth did not differ between the two schedules. A total of 230 to 250 trial participants underwent TCR sequencing, of whom under 220 had received two doses of AZD1222 and approximately 26 had received two doses of the MenACWY control vaccine. Enrollment into the trials was organized by age into subgroups of 18-55, 56-69 and 70-plus years, and those subgroups contained approximately 150, 30 and 60 TCR-sequenced participants, respectively.

The CDR3 regions of human TCRbeta chains were analyzed by immunosequencing. As for the authors' bioinformatics: TCRs in the repertoires were matched against a reference library of SARS-CoV-2-specific TCRs that had been generated with the MIRA antigen-specificity platform. Breadth meant the fraction of unique TCRs that were SARS-CoV-2-associated, whereas depth meant the fraction of total T cells that were SARS-CoV-2-associated. Using the MIRA data, every spike-specific TCR was mapped to the spike region that the TCR reacted to and assigned to either a CD4 or a CD8 class. Log10-transformed breadth and depth values were compared by one-way ANOVA with Sidak's multiple comparisons tests. TCRdb stores this immuneACCESS table with in-frame sequences only. Part of the clones is absent; in the studies checked, under half of the shortfall reflects unresolved V genes, and no reason is known for the rest. D and trimming were read from the DNA, whereas the V and J calls and clone size are those reported in that table. For this sample there are approximately 92,000 clones; around 90% appear just once. Around 8% of the sample is in the top ten clones.

What the study reported, not specific to this receptor: Reportedly, close to half of the unique spike-specific TCRs recognized epitopes lying outside the regions that are mutated in the B.1.351 and B.1.1.7 variants. Because no samples from the day 14 peak response were available, repertoires could be characterized only after the peak T cell response. In the small 56-69-year group, the increase in depth fell short of significance, most likely because of low power. The whole spike protein was spanned by vaccine-associated CD4 TCRs, and dominant responses were seen in regions 160-218 and 743-854. Participants were mostly white British, with more females than males. The authors suggested clonal diversity may have been underestimated. Spike-specific TCR breadth and depth rose significantly after two AZD1222 doses compared with day 0 and with MenACWY recipients. Only 5 to 7 AZD1222 recipients were SARS-CoV-2 seropositive at baseline, limiting conclusions about previously exposed vaccinees.

The clonotype comes from an adult in good health. Recombination linked TRBV5-1 to TRBJ1-6; 5 matching bases give a weak D call of TRBD1. Sequenced material: peripheral blood, taken on day 0 of AZD1222 vaccination. The CDR3 reads as follows: CASTVEGRNEALHF. DNA sequence: TGCGCCAGCACGGTGGAGGGGCGAAACGAGGCCCTCCACTTT. When the CDR3 is completed using the reference TRBV5-1 and TRBJ1-6 genes on either side, the full variable domain is KAGVTQTPRYLIKTRGQQVTLSCSPISGHRSVSWYQQTPGQGLQFLFEYFSETQRNKGNFPGRFSGRQFSNSRSEMNVSTLELGDSALYLCASTVEGRNEALHFGNGTRLTVT.